Given below is one T cell receptor beta chain in context. These data belong to a study of blood T cell repertoires in COVID-19. In the study overall: The United States, Italy and Spain supplied acute and convalescent COVID-19 samples.

The germline gives CDR1 KGHDR, CDR2 SFDVKD. The CDR3 runs to 14 residues. V was pared by 4 bases and J by 4 bases, with 12 bases between. Original processing notes: Reference gene primer amplification gave nucleated cell count estimates. Produced via immunoSEQ multiplex PCR; TCRdb's table is partial and in-frame only. That table furnishes V, J and clone size, whereas the DNA furnished D and trimming. The sample records hundreds of thousands of clones, 90% being singletons. What was sequenced was peripheral blood. This chain uses TRBV24-1 with TRBJ1-1, with D hard to call. This clonotype was obtained from a woman in her late teens or twenties with acute or convalescent COVID-19. The DNA of the CDR3 is TGTGCCACCAGTGACCAACAGAAAGGCACTGAAGCTTTCTTT. Its protein is CATSDQQKGTEAFF.